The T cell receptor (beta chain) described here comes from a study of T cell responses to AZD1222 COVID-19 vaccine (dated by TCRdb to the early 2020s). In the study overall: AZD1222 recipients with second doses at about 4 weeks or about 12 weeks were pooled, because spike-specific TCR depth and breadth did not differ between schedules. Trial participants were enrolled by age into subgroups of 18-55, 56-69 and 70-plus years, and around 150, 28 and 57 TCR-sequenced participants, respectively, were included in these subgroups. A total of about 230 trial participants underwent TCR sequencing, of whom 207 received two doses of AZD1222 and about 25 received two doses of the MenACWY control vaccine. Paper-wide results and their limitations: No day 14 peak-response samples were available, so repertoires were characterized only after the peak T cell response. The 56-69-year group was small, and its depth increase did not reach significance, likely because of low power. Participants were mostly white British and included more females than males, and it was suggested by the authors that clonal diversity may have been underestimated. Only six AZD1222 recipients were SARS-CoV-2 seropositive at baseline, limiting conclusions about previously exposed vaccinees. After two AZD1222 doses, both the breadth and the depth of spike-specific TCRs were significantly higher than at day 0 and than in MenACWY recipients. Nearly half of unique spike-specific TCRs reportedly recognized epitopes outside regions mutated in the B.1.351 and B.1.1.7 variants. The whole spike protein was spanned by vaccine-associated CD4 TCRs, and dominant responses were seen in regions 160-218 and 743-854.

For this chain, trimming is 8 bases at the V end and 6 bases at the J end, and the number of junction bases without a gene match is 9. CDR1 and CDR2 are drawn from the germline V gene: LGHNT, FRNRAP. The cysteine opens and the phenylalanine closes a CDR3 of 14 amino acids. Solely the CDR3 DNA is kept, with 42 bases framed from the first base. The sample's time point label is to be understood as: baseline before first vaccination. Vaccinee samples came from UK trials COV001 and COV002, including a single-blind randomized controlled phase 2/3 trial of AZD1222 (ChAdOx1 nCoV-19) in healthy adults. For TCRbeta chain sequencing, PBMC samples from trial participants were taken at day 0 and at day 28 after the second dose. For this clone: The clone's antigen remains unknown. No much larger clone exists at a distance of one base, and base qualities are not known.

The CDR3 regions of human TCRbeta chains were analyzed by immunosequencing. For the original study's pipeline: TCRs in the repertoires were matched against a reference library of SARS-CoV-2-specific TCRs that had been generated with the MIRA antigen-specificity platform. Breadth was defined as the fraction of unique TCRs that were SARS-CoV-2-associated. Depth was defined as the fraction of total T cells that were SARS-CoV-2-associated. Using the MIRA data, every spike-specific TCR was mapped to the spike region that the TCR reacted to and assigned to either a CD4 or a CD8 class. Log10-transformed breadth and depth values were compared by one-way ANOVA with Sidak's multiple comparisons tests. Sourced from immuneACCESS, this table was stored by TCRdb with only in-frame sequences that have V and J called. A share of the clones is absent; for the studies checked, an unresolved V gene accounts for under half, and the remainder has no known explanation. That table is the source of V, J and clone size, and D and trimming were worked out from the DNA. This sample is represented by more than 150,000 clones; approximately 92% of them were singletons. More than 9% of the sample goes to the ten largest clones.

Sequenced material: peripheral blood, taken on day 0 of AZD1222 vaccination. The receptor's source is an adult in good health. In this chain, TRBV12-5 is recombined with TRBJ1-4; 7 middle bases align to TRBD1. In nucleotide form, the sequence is TGTGCTAGTACCTTCGCAGGGGGTGATGAAAAACTGTTTTTT. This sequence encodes CASTFAGGDEKLFF.